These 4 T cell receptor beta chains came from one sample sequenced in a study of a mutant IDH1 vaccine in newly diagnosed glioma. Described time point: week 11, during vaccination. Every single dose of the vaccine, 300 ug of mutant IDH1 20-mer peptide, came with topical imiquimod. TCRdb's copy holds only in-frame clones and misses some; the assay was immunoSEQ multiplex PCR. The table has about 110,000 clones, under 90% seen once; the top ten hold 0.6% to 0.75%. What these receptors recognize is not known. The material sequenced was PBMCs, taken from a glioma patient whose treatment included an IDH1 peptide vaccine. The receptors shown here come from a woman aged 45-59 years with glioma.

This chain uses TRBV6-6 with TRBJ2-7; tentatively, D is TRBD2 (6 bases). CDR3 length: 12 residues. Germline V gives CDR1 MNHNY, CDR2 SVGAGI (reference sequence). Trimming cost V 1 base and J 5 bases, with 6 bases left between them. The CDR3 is CASSYLADEQYF. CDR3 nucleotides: TGTGCCAGCAGTTACTTAGCGGACGAGCAGTACTTC.

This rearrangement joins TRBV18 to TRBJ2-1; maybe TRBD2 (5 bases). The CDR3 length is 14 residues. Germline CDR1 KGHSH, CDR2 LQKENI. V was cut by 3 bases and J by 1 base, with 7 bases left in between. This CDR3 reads CASSPGDSYNEQFF. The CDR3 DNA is TGTGCCAGCTCACCCGGGGATTCCTACAATGAGCAGTTCTTC. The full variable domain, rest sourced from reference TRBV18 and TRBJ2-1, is NAGVMQNPRHLVRRRGQEARLRCSPMKGHSHVYWYRQLPEEGLKFMVYLQKENIIDESGMPKERFSAEFPKEGPSILRIQQVVRGDSAAYFCASSPGDSYNEQFFGPGTRLTVL.

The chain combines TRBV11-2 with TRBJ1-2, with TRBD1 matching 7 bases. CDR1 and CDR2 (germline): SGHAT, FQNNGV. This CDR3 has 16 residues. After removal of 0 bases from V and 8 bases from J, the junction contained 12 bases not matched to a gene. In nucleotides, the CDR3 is TGTGCCAGCAGCTTAGATCCGGGACAGACTACTCTAGGCTACACCTTC. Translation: CASSLDPGQTTLGYTF.

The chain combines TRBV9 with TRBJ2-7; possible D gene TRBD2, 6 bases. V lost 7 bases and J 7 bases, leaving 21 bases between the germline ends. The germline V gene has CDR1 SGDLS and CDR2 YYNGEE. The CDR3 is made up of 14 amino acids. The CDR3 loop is CASGPGLHQTEQYF. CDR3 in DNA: TGTGCCAGCGGACCGGGACTCCATCAGACGGAGCAGTACTTC. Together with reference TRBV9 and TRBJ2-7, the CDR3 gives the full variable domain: DSGVTQTPKHLITATGQRVTLRCSPRSGDLSVYWYQQSLDQGLQFLIQYYNGEERAKGNILERFSAQQFPDLHSELNLSSLELGDSALYFCASGPGLHQTEQYFGPGTRLTVT.